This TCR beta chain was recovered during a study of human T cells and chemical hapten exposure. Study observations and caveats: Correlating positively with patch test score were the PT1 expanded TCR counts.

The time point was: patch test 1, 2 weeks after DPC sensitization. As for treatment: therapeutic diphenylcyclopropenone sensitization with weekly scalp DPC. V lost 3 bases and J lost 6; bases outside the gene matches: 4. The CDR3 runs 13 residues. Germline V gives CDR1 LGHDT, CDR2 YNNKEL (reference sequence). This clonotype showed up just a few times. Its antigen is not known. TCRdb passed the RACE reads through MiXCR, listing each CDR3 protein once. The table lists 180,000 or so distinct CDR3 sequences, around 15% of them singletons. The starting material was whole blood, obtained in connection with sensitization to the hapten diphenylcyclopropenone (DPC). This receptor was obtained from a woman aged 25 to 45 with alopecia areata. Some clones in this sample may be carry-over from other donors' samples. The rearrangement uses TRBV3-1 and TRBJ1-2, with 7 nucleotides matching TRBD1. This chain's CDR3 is CASSHGTVDGYTF. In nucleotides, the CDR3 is TGTGCCAGCAGCCATGGGACAGTGGATGGCTACACCTTC.